This T cell receptor (beta chain) was recorded in a study of CD8+ T cells in alopecia areata. Looked up from germline, CDR1 is GTSNPN and CDR2 is SVGIG (reference sequence). J lost 2 bases, V lost 3 bases, and 10 bases had no gene match. This CDR3 spans 15 amino acids. Treatment in this sample: oral pan-JAK inhibitor, 5-10 mg twice daily. Specimens obtained from alopecia areata patients comprised lesional scalp punch biopsies and peripheral blood. Following RNA extraction, reverse transcription yielded cDNA that acted as the sequencing template. Assay used: immunoSEQ multiplex PCR; TCRdb lists only in-frame clones, some missing. The profile shows approximately 200,000 clones, roughly 44% of them singletons.

This receptor was taken from a human donor with alopecia areata. The chain employs TRBV30 and TRBJ2-7, with TRBD2 matching 7 bases. The sample in question was CD4+ T cells sorted from blood, obtained at roughly week 38, from a patient treated with tofacitinib. CDR3: CAWRPPPAGTYEQYF. Here the CDR3 DNA reads TGTGCCTGGAGGCCCCCTCCAGCGGGGACCTACGAGCAGTACTTC. The variable domain in full, completed from reference TRBV30 and TRBJ2-7, reads SQTIHQWPATLVQPVGSPLSLECTVEGTSNPNLYWYRQAAGRGLQLLFYSVGIGQISSEVPQNLSASRPQDRQFILSSKKLLLSDSGFYLCAWRPPPAGTYEQYFGPGTRLTVT.